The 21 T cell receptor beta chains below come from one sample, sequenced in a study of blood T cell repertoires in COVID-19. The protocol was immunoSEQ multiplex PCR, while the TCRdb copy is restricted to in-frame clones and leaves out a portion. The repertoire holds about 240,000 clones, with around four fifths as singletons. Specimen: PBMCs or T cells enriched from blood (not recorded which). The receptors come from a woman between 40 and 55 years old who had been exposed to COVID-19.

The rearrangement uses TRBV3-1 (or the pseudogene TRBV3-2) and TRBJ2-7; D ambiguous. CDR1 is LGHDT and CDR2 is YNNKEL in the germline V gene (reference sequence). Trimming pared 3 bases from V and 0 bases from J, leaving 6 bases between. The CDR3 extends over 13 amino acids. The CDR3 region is CASSQFSSYEQYF. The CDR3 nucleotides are TGTGCCAGCAGCCAGTTCTCCTCCTACGAGCAGTACTTC.

The CDR3 here is CASSLQGLPQHF. CDR3 nucleotide sequence: TGTGCCAGCAGTTTACAGGGCCTGCCCCAGCATTTT. The rearrangement uses TRBV12-3 or TRBV12-4 and TRBJ1-5; D might be TRBD1 (5 bases). Trimming removed 2 bases from V and 9 bases from J, with 8 bases in between. The length of the CDR3 is 12 residues.

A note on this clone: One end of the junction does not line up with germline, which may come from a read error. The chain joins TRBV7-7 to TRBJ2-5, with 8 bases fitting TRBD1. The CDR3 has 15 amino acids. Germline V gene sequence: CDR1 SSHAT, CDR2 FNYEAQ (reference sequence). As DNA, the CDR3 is TGTGCTAGCAGCCAGGGGGCAGGGAGTCAAGAGACCCAGTACTTC. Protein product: CASSQGAGSQETQYF.

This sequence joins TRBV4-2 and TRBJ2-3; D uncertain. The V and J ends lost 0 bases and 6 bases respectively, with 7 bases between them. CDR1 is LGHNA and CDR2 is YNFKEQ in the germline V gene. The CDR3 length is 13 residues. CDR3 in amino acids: CASSQESLDTQYF. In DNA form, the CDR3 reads TGTGCCAGCAGCCAAGAATCACTGGATACGCAGTATTTT.

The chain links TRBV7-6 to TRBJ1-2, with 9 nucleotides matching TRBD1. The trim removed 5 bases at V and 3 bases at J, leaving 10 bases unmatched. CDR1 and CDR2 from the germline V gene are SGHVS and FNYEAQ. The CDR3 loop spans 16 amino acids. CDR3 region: CASSQGQGGLDYGYTF. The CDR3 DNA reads TGTGCCAGCAGCCAGGGACAGGGAGGATTGGACTATGGCTACACCTTC.

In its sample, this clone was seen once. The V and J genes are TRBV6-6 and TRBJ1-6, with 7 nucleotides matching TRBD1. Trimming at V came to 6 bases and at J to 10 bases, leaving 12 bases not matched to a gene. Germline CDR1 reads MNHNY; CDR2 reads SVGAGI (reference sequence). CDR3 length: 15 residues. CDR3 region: CASSHTTGTGSPLHF. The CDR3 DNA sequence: TGTGCCAGCAGCCACACGACAGGGACGGGGTCACCCCTCCACTTT.

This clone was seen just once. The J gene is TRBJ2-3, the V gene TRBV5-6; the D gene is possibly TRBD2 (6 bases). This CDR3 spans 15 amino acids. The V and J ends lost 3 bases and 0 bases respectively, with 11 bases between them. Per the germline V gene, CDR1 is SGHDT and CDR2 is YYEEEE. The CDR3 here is CASSSGESSTDTQYF. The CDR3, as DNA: TGTGCCAGCAGCTCGGGGGAGTCGAGCACAGATACGCAGTATTTT.

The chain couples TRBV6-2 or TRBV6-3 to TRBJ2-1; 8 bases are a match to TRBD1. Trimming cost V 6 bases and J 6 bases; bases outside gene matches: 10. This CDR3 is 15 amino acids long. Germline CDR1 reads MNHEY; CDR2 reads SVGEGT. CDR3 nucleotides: TGTGCCAGCAGCCCCGACAGGGGACCCTCCAATGAGCAGTTCTTC. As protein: CASSPDRGPSNEQFF.

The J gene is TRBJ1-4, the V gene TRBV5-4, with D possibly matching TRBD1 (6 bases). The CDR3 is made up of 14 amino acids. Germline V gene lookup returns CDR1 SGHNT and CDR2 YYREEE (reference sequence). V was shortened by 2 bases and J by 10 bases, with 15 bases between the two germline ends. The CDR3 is CASSFRGSPTKLFF. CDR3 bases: TGTGCCAGCAGCTTCAGGGGCTCCCCCACAAAACTGTTTTTT.

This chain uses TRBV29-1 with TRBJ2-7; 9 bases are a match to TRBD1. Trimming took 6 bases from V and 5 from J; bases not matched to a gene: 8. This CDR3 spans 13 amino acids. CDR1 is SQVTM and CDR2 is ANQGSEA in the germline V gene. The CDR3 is CSVPQGAGNEQYF. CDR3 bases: TGCAGCGTGCCACAGGGGGCTGGTAACGAGCAGTACTTC.

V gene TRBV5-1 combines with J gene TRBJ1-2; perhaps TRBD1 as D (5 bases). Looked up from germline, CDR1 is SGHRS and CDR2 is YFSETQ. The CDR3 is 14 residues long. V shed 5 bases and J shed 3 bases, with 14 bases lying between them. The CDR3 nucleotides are TGCGCCAGCAGACTGGGACTTATGGACTATGGCTACACCTTC. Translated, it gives CASRLGLMDYGYTF.

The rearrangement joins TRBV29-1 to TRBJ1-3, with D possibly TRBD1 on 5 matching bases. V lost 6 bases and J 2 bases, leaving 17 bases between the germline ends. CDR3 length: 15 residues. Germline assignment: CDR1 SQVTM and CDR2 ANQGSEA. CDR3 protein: CSVVQGLAAGNTIYF. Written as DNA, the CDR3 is TGCAGCGTCGTCCAGGGTTTGGCAGCTGGAAACACCATATATTTT.

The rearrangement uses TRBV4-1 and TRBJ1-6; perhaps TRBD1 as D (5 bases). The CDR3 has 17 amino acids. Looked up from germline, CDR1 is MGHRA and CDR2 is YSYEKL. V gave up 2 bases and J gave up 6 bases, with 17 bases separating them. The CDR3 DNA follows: TGCGCCAGCAGCCAACAAGGGGTTAAAATCGGTAATTCACCCCTCCACTTT. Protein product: CASSQQGVKIGNSPLHF.

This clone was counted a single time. CDR3 residues: CASSQDVSGLGSPLHF. The CDR3 nucleotides read TGTGCCAGCAGCCAAGACGTCTCGGGGTTGGGTTCACCCCTCCACTTT. The chain carries TRBV14 and TRBJ1-6; no definite D call. V dropped 0 bases and J dropped 9 bases, with 15 bases sitting between them. The CDR3 runs to 16 residues. From germline, CDR1 is SGHDN and CDR2 FVKESK.

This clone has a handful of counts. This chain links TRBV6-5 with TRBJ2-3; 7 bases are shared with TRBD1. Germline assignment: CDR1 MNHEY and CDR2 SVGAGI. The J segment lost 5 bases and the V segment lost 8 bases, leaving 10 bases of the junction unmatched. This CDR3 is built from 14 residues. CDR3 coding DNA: TGTGCCAGCCCAGGGACAGTTATACGAGATACGCAGTATTTT. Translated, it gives CASPGTVIRDTQYF.

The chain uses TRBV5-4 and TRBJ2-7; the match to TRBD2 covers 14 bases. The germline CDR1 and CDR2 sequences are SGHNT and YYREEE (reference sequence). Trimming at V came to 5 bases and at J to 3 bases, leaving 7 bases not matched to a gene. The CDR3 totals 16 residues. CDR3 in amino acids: CASSKGLAGEFYEQYF. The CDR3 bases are TGTGCCAGCAGTAAGGGACTAGCGGGGGAGTTCTACGAGCAGTACTTC. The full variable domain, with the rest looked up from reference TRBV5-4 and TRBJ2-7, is ETGVTQSPTHLIKTRGQQVTLRCSSQSGHNTVSWYQQALGQGPQFIFQYYREEENGRGNFPPRFSGLQFPNYSSELNVNALELDDSALYLCASSKGLAGEFYEQYFGPGTRLTVT.

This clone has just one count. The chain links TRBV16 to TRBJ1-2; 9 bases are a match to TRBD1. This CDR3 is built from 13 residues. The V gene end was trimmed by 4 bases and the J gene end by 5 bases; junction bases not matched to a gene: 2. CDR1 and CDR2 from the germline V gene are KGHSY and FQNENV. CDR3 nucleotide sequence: TGTGCCAGCAGCCCGGGACAGGGATATGGCTACACCTTC. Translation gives CASSPGQGYGYTF.

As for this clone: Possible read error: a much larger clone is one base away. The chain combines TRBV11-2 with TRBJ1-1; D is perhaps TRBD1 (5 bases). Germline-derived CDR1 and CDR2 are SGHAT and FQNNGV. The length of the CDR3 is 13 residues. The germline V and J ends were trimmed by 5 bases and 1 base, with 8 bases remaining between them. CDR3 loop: CASSPGGNTEAFF. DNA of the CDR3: TGTGCCAGCAGCCCGGGGGGGAACACTGAAGCTTTCTTT. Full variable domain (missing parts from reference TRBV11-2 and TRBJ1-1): EAGVAQSPRYKIIEKRQSVAFWCNPISGHATLYWYQQILGQGPKLLIQFQNNGVVDDSQLPKDRFSAERLKGVDSTLKIQPAKLEDSAVYLCASSPGGNTEAFFGQGTRLTVV.

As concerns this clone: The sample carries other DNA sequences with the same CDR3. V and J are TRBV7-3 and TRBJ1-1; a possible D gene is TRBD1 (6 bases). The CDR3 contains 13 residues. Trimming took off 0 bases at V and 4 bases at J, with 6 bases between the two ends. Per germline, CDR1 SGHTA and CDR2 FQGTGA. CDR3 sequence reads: CASSLTGGTEAFF. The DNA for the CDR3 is TGTGCCAGCAGCTTAACAGGGGGCACTGAAGCTTTCTTT.

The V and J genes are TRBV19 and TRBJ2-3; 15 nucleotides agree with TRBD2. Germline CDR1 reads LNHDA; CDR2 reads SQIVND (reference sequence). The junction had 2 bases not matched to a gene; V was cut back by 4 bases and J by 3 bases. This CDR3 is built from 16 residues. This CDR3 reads CASSKGTSGGTDTQYF. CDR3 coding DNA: TGTGCCAGTAGTAAAGGGACTAGCGGGGGGACAGATACGCAGTATTTT.

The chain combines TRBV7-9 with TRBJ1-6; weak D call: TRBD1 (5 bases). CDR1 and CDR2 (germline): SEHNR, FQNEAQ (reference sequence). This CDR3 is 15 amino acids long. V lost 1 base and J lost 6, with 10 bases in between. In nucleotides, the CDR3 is TGTGCCAGCAGCTTAGACAGGTCTAGTAATTCACCCCTCCACTTT. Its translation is CASSLDRSSNSPLHF.